The T cell receptor (beta chain) under discussion was sequenced for a study of blood T cell repertoires in COVID-19. The CDR3 runs 16 residues. The trim removed 5 bases at V and 1 base at J, leaving 9 bases unmatched. Germline V lookup: CDR1 LNHDA, CDR2 SQIVND (reference sequence). Here immunoSEQ multiplex PCR was the method, and the copy in TCRdb shows in-frame clones only, minus some. The table has tens of thousands of clones, less than 85% seen once; the top ten hold roughly 2.6%. The sequence was obtained from a human donor with acute or convalescent COVID-19. The donor label of this sample is uncertain. The sequenced sample consisted of peripheral blood. The gene calls are TRBV19 and TRBJ2-5; 8 positions agree with TRBD2. The CDR3, as DNA: TGTGCCAGTAGTCCTCCAGGGACTAGATTCCAAGAGACCCAGTACTTC. Translated, it gives CASSPPGTRFQETQYF.